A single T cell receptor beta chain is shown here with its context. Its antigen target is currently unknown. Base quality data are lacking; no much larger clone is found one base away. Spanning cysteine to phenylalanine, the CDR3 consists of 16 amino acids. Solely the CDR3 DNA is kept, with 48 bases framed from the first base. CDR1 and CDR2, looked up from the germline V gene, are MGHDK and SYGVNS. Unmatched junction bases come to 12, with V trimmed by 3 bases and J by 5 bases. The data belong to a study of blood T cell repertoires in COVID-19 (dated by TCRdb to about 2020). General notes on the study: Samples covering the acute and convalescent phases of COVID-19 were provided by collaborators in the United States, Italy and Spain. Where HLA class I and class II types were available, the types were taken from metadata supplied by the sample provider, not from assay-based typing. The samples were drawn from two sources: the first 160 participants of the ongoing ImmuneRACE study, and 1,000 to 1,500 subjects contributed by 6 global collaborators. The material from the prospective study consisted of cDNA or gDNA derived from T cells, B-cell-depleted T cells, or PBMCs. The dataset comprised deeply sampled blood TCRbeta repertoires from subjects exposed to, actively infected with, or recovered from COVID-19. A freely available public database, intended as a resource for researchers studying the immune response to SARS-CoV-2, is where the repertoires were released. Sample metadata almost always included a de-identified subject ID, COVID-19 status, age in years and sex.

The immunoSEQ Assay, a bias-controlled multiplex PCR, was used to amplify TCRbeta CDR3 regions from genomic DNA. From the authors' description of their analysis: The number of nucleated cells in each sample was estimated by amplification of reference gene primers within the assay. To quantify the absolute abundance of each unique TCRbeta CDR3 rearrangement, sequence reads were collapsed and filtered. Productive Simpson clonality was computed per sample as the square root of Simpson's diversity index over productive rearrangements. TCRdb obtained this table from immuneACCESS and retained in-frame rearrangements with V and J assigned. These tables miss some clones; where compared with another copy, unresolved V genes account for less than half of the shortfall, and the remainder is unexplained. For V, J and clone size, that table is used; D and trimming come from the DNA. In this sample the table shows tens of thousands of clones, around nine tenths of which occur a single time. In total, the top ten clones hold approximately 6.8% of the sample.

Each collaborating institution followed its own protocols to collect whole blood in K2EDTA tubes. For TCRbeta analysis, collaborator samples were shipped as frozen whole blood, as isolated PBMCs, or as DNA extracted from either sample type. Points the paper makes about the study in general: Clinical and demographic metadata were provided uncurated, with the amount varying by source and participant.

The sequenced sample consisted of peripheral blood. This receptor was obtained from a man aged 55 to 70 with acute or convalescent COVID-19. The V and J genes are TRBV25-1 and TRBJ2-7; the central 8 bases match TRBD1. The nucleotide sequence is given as TGTGCCAGCAGTGATCCGCCCCAGACAGGGGCAGACGAGCAGTACTTC. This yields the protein CASSDPPQTGADEQYF.